The rows below give T cell receptor beta chains drawn from one sample of a study of graft-versus-host responses after intestinal transplantation. Assay used: immunoSEQ multiplex PCR; TCRdb lists only in-frame clones, some missing. The sample consists of under 50,000 clones, more than 80% of them appearing once. The sample consisted of PBMCs, taken 700 to 850 days after intestinal transplantation. Every receptor here comes from a human patient who received an intestinal transplant, so some T cells may come from the graft donor. The CDR3 runs from the conserved cysteine through the conserved F or W. The order of the fields is CDR3 protein, CDR3 DNA, clone size, J gene, D gene, V gene. The D gene is left open where the match is weak. Some rows mark clone size as missing; the rest say once, few, many or name a class of expanded clone.

CASSLTSRHTGELFF	TGTGCCAGCAGCTTAACGTCCAGACACACCGGGGAGCTGTTTTTT	NA	TRBJ2-2	NA	TRBV7-3
CASSFQTTNEKLFF	TGCGCCAGCAGCTTCCAGACAACTAATGAAAAACTGTTTTTT	NA	TRBJ1-4	NA	TRBV5-1
CASSPNWGTYEQYF	TGTGCCAGCAGTCCAAACTGGGGAACCTACGAGCAGTACTTC	NA	TRBJ2-7	NA	TRBV27
CASSEYRTGNYGYTF	TGTGCCAGCAGTGAATACCGGACAGGGAACTATGGCTACACCTTC	NA	TRBJ1-2	TRBD1	TRBV6-1
CASSILAGGMNTEAFF	TGTGCCAGTAGTATATTGGCAGGGGGTATGAACACTGAAGCTTTCTTT	NA	TRBJ1-1	TRBD1	TRBV19
CASSPSADTEAFF	TGTGCCAGCTCACCGTCGGCGGACACTGAAGCTTTCTTT	NA	TRBJ1-1	NA	TRBV18
CASSQELWRGYTF	TGTGCCAGCAGCCAAGAGCTGTGGCGGGGCTACACCTTC	NA	TRBJ1-2	NA	TRBV14
CATAWAGGSNEQFF	TGTGCCACCGCGTGGGCGGGGGGATCTAATGAGCAGTTCTTC	NA	TRBJ2-1	TRBD2	TRBV11-2
CASSLSGLSTEAFF	TGTGCCAGCAGCTTGTCGGGGTTGTCGACTGAAGCTTTCTTT	NA	TRBJ1-1	NA	TRBV5-5
CASSLGAGPNQPQHF	TGTGCCAGCAGCTTAGGGGCCGGCCCCAATCAGCCCCAGCATTTT	NA	TRBJ1-5	NA	TRBV7-2
CASSQSVDEQFF	TGTGCCAGCAGCCAATCGGTCGATGAGCAGTTCTTC	once	TRBJ2-1	NA	TRBV11-3
CASSTRDSSNQPQHF	TGTGCCAGCAGCACCCGGGACAGTAGCAATCAGCCCCAGCATTTT	NA	TRBJ1-5	NA	TRBV21-1
CARALLVGNQETQYF	TGTGCCAGGGCCCTGCTTGTCGGGAACCAAGAGACCCAGTACTTC	NA	TRBJ2-5	NA	TRBV27
CASSPPTSSYEQYF	TGTGCCAGCAGCCCACCAACTAGCTCCTACGAGCAGTACTTC	NA	TRBJ2-7	NA	TRBV5-6
CASSLTQGYNEQFF	TGTGCCAGTAGCTTAACACAGGGGTACAATGAGCAGTTCTTC	NA	TRBJ2-1	TRBD1	TRBV7-9
CASSQVAGGPYEQYF	TGCGCCAGCAGCCAAGTGGCGGGAGGGCCCTACGAGCAGTACTTC	NA	TRBJ2-7	TRBD2	TRBV4-1
CASSPVLGGTEAFF	TGTGCCAGCTCACCGGTTCTGGGCGGCACTGAAGCTTTCTTT	NA	TRBJ1-1	NA	TRBV18
CASSNPPRGIHEQYF	TGTGCCAGCAGTAACCCACCCAGGGGAATACACGAGCAGTACTTC	NA	TRBJ2-7	NA	TRBV6-4
CSVETEYEQYF	TGCAGCGTTGAGACGGAATACGAGCAGTACTTC	NA	TRBJ2-7	NA	TRBV29-1
CASSLVGVRSSGANVLTF	TGTGCCAGCAGCTTAGTGGGAGTTCGGAGCTCTGGGGCCAACGTCCTGACTTTC	NA	TRBJ2-6	NA	TRBV7-9
CASSEIPGDEQYF	TGCGCCAGCAGTGAGATCCCCGGGGACGAGCAGTACTTC	once	TRBJ2-7	NA	TRBV5-1
CASSQQGSYQPQHF	TGTGCCAGCAGCCAGCAGGGTAGTTATCAGCCCCAGCATTTT	NA	TRBJ1-5	NA	TRBV6-6
CASSSGLAGGSKETQYF	TGCGCCAGCAGCTCGGGACTAGCGGGGGGGTCAAAAGAGACCCAGTACTTC	NA	TRBJ2-5	TRBD2	TRBV5-1
CASSYPGRGDTEAFF	TGTGCCAGCAGTTACCCGGGGCGGGGGGACACTGAAGCTTTCTTT	NA	TRBJ1-1	NA	TRBV6-6
CASSPTVSLWGYTF	TGTGCCAGCAGCCCTACTGTCTCTTTATGGGGCTACACCTTC	NA	TRBJ1-2	NA	TRBV6-5
CATGGGVETQYF	TGTGCCACAGGGGGTGGGGTGGAGACCCAGTACTTC	NA	TRBJ2-5	TRBD1	TRBV7-9
CASSFSVDTYEQYF	TGTGCCAGCAGTTTTAGCGTAGACACCTACGAGCAGTACTTC	NA	TRBJ2-7	NA	TRBV27
CASSARGQRINTIYF	TGTGCCAGCAGTGCACGAGGACAGCGGATAAACACCATATATTTT	NA	TRBJ1-3	NA	TRBV9
CASTSTGQGDSPLHF	TGTGCCAGCACGTCGACGGGACAGGGGGATTCACCCCTCCACTTT	once	TRBJ1-6	TRBD1	TRBV28
CASSLGLAGAGEQYF	TGTGCCAGCAGCTTGGGCCTAGCGGGAGCAGGGGAGCAGTACTTC	NA	TRBJ2-7	TRBD2	TRBV5-6
CASSMRLTGGEKLFF	TGTGCCAGCTCCATGCGGCTGACAGGGGGTGAAAAACTGTTTTTT	NA	TRBJ1-4	TRBD1	TRBV18
CASSLGQSTDTQYF	TGTGCCAGCAGCTTAGGACAGAGCACAGATACGCAGTATTTT	NA	TRBJ2-3	NA	TRBV7-2
CASSSGGGYTF	TGTGCCAGCAGTTCGGGGGGCGGCTACACCTTC	NA	TRBJ1-2	NA	TRBV28
CASGRQYNQPQHF	TGTGCCAGCGGCCGACAGTACAATCAGCCCCAGCATTTT	NA	TRBJ1-5	NA	TRBV2
CASSPGTGNPPQHF	TGTGCCAGCAGCCCCGGGACTGGGAATCCTCCCCAGCATTTT	NA	TRBJ1-5	NA	TRBV9